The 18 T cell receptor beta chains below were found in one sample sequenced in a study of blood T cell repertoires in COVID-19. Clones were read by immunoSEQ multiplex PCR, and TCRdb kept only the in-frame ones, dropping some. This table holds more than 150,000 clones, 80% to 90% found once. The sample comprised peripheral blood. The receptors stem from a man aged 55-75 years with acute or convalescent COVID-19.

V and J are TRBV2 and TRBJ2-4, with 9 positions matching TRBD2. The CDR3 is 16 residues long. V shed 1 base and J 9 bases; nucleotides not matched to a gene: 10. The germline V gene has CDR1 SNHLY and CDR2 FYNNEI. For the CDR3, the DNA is TGTGCCAGCAGTGAAGGGTCTAGCGGGGATAGGTTCATTCAGTACTTC. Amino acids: CASSEGSSGDRFIQYF.

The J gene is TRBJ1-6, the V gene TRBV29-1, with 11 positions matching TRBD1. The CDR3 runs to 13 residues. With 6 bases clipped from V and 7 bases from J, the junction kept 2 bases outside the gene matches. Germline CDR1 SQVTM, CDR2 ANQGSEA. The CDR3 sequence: CSVGQGENSPLHF. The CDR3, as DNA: TGCAGCGTGGGACAGGGGGAAAATTCACCCCTCCACTTT.

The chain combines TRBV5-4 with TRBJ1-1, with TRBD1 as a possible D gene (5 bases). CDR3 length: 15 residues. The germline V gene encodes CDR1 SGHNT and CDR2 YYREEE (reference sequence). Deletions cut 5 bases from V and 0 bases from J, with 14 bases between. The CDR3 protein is CASSHDSTMNTEAFF. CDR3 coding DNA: TGTGCCAGCAGTCACGACAGCACCATGAACACTGAAGCTTTCTTT. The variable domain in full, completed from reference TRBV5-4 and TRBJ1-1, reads ETGVTQSPTHLIKTRGQQVTLRCSSQSGHNTVSWYQQALGQGPQFIFQYYREEENGRGNFPPRFSGLQFPNYSSELNVNALELDDSALYLCASSHDSTMNTEAFFGQGTRLTVV.

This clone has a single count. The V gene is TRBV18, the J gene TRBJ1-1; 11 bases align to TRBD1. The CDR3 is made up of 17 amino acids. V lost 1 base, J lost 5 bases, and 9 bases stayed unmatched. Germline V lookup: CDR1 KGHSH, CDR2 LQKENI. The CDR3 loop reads CASSPQGQGVVGTEAFF. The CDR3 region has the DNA TGTGCCAGCTCACCACAGGGACAGGGGGTGGTAGGGACTGAAGCTTTCTTT.

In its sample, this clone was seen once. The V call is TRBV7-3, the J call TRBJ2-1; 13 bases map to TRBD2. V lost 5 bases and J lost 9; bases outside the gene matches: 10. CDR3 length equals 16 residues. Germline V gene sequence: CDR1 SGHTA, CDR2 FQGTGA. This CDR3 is CASSPRTSGSTLEQFF. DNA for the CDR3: TGTGCCAGCAGCCCCCGGACTAGCGGGAGTACTCTTGAGCAGTTCTTC. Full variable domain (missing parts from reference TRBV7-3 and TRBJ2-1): GAGVSQTPSNKVTEKGKYVELRCDPISGHTALYWYRQSLGQGPEFLIYFQGTGAADDSGLPNDRFFAVRPEGSVSTLKIQRTERGDSAVYLCASSPRTSGSTLEQFFGPGTRLTVL.

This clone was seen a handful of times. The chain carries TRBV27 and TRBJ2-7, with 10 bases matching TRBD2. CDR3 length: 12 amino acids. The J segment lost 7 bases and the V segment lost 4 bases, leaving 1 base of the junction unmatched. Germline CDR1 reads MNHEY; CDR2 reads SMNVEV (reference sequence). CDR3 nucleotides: TGTGCCAGCAGTTCGGGACTAGCGGAGCAGTACTTC. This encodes CASSSGLAEQYF.

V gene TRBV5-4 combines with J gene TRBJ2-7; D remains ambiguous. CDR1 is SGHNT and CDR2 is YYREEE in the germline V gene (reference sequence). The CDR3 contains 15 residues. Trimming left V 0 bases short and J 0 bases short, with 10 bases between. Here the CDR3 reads CASSLGGVFSYEQYF. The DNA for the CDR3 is TGTGCCAGCAGCTTGGGTGGAGTCTTCTCCTACGAGCAGTACTTC.

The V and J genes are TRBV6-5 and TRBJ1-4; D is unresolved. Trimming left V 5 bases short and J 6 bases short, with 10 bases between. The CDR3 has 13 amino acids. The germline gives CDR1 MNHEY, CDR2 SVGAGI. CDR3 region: CASSRQVDEKLFF. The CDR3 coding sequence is TGTGCCAGCAGTCGGCAGGTTGATGAAAAACTGTTTTTT.

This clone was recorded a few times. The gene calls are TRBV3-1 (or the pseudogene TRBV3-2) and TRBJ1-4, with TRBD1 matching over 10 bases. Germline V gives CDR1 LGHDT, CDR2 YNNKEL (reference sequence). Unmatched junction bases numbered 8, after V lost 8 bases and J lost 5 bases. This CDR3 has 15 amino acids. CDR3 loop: CASCRGQGQNEKLFF. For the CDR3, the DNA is TGTGCCAGCTGCAGGGGACAGGGGCAAAATGAAAAACTGTTTTTT.

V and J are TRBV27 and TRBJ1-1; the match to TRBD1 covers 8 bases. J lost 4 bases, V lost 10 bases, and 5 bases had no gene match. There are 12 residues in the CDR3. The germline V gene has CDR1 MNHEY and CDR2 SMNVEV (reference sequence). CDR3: CATQGVGTEAFF. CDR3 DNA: TGTGCCACACAGGGGGTTGGCACTGAAGCTTTCTTT.

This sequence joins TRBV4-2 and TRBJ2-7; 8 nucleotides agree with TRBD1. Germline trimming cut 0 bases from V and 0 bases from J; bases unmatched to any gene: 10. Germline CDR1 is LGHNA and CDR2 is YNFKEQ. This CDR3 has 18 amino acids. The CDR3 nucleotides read TGTGCCAGCAGCCAAGATTGGCGGAAACAGGGGGACTCCTACGAGCAGTACTTC. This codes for CASSQDWRKQGDSYEQYF.

Here the CDR3 reads CASSQQGPDTQYF. CDR3 bases: TGTGCCAGCAGCCAGCAGGGTCCAGATACGCAGTATTTT. The rearrangement uses TRBV6-5 and TRBJ2-3, with a weak D call TRBD1 (5 bases). Trimming stripped 6 bases from V and 4 bases from J, with 11 bases between. Germline CDR1 and CDR2: MNHEY and SVGAGI. The CDR3 sequence is 13 residues long.

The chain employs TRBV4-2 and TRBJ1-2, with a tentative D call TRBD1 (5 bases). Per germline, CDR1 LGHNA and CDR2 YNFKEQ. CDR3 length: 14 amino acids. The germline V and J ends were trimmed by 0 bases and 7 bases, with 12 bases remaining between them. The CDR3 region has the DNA TGTGCCAGCAGCCAAGATGGGGGAGGAGGTGGCTACACCTTC. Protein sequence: CASSQDGGGGGYTF.

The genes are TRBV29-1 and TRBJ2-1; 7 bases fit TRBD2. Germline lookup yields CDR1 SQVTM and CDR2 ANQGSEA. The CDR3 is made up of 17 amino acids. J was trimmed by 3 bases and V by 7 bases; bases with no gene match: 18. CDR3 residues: CSALRASGEGFYNEQFF. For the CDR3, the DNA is TGCAGCGCCCTAAGGGCTAGCGGAGAGGGGTTCTACAATGAGCAGTTCTTC.

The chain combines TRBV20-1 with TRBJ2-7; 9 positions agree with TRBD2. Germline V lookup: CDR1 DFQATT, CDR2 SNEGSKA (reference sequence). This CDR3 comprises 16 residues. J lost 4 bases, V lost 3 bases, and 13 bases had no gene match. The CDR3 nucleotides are TGCAGTGCTAGTACTCTAGCGGGAAAGAATGTGTACGAGCAGTACTTC. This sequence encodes CSASTLAGKNVYEQYF.

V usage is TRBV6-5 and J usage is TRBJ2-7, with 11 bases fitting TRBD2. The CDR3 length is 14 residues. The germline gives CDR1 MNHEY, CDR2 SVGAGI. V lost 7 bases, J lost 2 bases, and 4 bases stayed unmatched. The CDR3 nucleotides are TGTGCCAGCACCGGGACTAGCGGTACCTACGAGCAGTACTTC. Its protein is CASTGTSGTYEQYF.

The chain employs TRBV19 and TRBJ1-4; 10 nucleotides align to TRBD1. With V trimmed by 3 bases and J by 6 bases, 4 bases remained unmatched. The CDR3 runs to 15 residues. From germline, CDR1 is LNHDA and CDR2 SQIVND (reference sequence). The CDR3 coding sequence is TGTGCCAGTAGTATCATAGGACAGGGGGATGAAAAACTGTTTTTT. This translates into CASSIIGQGDEKLFF.

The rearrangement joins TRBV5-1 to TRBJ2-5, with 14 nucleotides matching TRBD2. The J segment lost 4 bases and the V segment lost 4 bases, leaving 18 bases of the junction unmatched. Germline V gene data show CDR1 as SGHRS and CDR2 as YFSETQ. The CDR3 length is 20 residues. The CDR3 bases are TGCGCCAGCAGCGGGGGCTACGGGACTAGCGGGGGTAGAGGGCGAGAGACCCAGTACTTC. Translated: CASSGGYGTSGGRGRETQYF.